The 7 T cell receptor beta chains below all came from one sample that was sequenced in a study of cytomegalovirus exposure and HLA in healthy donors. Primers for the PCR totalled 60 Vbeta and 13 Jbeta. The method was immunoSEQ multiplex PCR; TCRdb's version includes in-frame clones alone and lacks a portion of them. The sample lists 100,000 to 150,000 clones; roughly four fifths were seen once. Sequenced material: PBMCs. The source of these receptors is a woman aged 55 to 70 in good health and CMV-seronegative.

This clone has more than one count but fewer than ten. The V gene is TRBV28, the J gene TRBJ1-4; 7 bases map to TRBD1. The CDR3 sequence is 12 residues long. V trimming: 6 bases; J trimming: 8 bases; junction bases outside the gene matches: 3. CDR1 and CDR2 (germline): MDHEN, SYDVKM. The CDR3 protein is CASRVTGEKLFF. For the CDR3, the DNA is TGTGCCAGCAGGGTGACAGGGGAAAAACTGTTTTTT.

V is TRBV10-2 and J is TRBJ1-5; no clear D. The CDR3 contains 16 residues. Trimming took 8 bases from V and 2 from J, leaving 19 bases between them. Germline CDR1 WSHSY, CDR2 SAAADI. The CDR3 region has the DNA TGCGCCAGCCCCGCGGGAATTCCCCATGGCAATCAGCCCCAGCATTTT. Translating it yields CASPAGIPHGNQPQHF.

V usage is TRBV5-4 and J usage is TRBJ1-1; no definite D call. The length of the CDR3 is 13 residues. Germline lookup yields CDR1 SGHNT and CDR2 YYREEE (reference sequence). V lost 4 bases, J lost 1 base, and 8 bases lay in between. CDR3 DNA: TGTGCCAGCAGCCGCGGCTCGAACACTGAAGCTTTCTTT. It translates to CASSRGSNTEAFF.

The CDR3 is CASSYENYEQYF. CDR3 in DNA: TGTGCCAGCAGTTATGAGAACTACGAGCAGTACTTC. The J gene is TRBJ2-7, the V gene TRBV6-6; D is unresolved. CDR3 length: 12 amino acids. V was clipped by 3 bases and J by 3 bases, with 6 bases between them. CDR1 and CDR2 (germline): MNHNY, SVGAGI (reference sequence).

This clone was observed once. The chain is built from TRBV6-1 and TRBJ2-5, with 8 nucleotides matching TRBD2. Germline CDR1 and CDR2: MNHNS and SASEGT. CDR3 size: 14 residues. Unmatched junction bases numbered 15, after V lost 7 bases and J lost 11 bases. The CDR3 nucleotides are TGTGCCAGCACCAGCTGGCGGGAGGCTGGAGAGCAGTACTTC. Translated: CASTSWREAGEQYF.

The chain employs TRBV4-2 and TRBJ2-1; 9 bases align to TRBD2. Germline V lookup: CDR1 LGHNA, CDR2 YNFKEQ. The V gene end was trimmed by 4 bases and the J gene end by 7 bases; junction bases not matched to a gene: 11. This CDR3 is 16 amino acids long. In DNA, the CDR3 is TGTGCCAGCAGCCCCCTGGCCAGCGGGGGGTTTAATGAGCAGTTCTTC. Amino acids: CASSPLASGGFNEQFF.

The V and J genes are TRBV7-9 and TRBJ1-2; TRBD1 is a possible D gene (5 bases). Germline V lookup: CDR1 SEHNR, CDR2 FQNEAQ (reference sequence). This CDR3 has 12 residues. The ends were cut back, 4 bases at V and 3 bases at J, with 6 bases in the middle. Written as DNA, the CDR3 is TGTGCCAGCAGCTCCAGGGACTATGGCTACACCTTC. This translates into CASSSRDYGYTF.